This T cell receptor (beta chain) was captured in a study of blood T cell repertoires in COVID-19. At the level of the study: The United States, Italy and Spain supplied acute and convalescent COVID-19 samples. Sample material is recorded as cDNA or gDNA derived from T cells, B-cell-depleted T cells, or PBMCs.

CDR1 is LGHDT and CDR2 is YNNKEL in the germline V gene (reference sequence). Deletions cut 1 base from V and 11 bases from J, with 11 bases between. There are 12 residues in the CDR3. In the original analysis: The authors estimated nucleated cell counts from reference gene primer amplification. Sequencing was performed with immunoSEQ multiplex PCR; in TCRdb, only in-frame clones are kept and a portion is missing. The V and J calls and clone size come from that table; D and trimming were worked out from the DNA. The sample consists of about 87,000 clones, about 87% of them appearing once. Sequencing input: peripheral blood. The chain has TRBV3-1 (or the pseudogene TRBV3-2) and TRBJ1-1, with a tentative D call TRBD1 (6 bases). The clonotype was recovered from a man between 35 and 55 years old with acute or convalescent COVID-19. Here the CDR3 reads CASSQAYRVAFF. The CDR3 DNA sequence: TGTGCCAGCAGCCAAGCCTACAGGGTTGCTTTCTTT.